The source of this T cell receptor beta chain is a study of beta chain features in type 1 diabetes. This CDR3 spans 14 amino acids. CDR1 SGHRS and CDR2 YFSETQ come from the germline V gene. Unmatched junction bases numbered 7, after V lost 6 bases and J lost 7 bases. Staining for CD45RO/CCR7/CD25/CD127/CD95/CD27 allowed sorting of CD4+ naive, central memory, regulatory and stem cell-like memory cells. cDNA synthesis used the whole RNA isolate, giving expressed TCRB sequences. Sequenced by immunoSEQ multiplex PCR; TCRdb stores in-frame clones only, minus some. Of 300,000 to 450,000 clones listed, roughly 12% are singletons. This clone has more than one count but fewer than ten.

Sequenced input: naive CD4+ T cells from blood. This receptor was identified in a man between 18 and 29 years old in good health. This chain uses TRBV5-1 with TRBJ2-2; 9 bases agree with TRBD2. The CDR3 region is CASTTRGGHGELFF. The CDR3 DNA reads TGCGCCAGCACTACGCGGGGGGGCCACGGGGAGCTGTTTTTT.